The text below deals with one T cell receptor (beta chain). The antigen is not known. V dropped 4 bases and J dropped 4 bases, with 13 bases sitting between them. The CDR3 covers 14 residues. The germline V gene has CDR1 SQVTM and CDR2 ANQGSEA. This sample stems from a study of immune evolution from preneoplasia to lung adenocarcinoma. Broader study findings: Normal lung had the highest top T cell clone frequencies.

Only in-frame clones appear in the TCRdb table, and some are missing; sequencing was by immunoSEQ multiplex PCR. The data show about 6,400 clones, with 80% to 90% seen just once and approximately 6.1% held by the top ten. Sequencing used FFPE adjacent normal lung tissue. The sequence was obtained from a donor older than 65 with lung adenocarcinoma. V usage is TRBV29-1 and J usage is TRBJ2-2; tentative D call: TRBD2 (5 bases). CDR3 coding DNA: TGCAGCGTTGTACTGGGAGTGGCCACCGGGGAGCTGTTTTTT. Translated: CSVVLGVATGELFF.